This record concerns one T cell receptor beta chain sequence. Its antigen is not known. The data stem from a study of spatial heterogeneity in lung cancer. Study-level background: Consistent detection of more beta-chain than alpha-chain sequences was observed. The study's findings and limits: Expanded TCRs classified as ubiquitous or regional were counted, and these counts tracked ubiquitous and regional nonsynonymous mutations, respectively. For expanded intratumoral alpha and beta TCRs, counts tracked tumor mutation counts.

The time point is: sample taken at primary tumor resection. Untreated early-stage non-small cell lung cancer patients, over 55 in total, were the donors. The CDR3 covers 14 residues. Germline values: CDR1 SEHNR, CDR2 FQNEAQ (reference sequence). With 5 bases clipped from V and 1 base from J, the junction kept 2 bases outside the gene matches. A distinct unique molecular identifier was carried by each TCR cDNA molecule. TCRdb used MiXCR to reprocess the 5' RACE reads, holding one entry per CDR3 protein. The data contain around 7,500 distinct CDR3 sequences, 15% to 20% of them seen just once; the ten biggest clones take up approximately 12%.

The sample consisted of lung tumor tissue, taken at surgery. This sequence joins TRBV7-9 and TRBJ2-7; 10 nucleotides agree with TRBD2. The TCR was taken from a female donor with early-stage non-small cell lung cancer. For the CDR3, the DNA is TGTGCCAGCAGCCAGACTAGCGGGTCCTACGAGCAGTACTTC. It yields the protein CASSQTSGSYEQYF.